The sequence of this TCR beta chain was determined in a study of response to subunit inactivated influenza vaccine. The CDR3 length is 11 residues. Trimming stripped 5 bases from V and 5 bases from J, with 6 bases between. Germline loops: CDR1 MNHEY, CDR2 SVGEGT. General study points: Every seasonal influenza vaccination brings in few new T cells, the authors suggested.

As concerns this clonotype: The antigen remains unidentified.

TCRdb used MiXCR to reprocess the RT-PCR reads, holding one entry per CDR3 protein. The sample holds 490,000 or so distinct CDR3 sequences; approximately 7.7% are singletons and the top ten take over 10%. The sequence was obtained from a man aged 50 to 69 who received an inactivated influenza vaccine. The source was PBMCs from blood, collected roughly 24 months after vaccination. The chain couples TRBV6-2 or TRBV6-3 to TRBJ1-1; the D is unclear. The CDR3, as DNA: TGTGCCAGCAGTGTGACGACTGAAGCTTTCTTT. It is translated as CASSVTTEAFF.